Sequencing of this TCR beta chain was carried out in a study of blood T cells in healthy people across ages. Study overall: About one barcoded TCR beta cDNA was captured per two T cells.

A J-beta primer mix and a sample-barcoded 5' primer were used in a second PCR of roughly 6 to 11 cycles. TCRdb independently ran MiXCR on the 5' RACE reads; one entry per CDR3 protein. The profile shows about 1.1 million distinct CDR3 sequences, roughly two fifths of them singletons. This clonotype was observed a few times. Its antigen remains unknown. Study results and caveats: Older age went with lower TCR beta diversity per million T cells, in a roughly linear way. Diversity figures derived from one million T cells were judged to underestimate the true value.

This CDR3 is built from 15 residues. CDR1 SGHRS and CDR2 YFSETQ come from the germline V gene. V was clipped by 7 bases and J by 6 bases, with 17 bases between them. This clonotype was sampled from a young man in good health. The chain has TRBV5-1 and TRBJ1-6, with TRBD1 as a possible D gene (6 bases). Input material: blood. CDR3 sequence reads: CASGEGQHLNSPLHF. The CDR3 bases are TGCGCCAGCGGGGAAGGACAGCATCTTAATTCACCCCTCCACTTT.